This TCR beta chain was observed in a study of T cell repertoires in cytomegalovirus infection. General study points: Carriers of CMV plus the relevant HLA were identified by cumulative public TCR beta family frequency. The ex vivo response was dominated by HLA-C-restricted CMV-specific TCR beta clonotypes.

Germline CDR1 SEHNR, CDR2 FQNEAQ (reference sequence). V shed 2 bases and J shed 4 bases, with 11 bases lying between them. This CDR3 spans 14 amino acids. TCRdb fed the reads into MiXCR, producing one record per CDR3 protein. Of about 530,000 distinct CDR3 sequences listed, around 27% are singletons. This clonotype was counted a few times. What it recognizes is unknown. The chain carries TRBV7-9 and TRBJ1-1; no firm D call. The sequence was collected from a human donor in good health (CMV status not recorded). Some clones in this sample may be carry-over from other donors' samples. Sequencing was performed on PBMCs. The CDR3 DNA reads TGTGCCAGCAGCTTAAGCTCCCTGGGCACTGAAGCTTTCTTT. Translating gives CASSLSSLGTEAFF.